A single sample gave rise to the 31 T cell receptor beta chains below, sequenced in a study of T cell responses to AZD1222 COVID-19 vaccine. Some clones are missing from TCRdb's copy, which holds only in-frame ones; the method was immunoSEQ multiplex PCR. The table lists 100,000 to 110,000 clones, around 90% of them singletons. Sequencing was performed on peripheral blood, taken on day 0 of AZD1222 vaccination. These receptors all stem from an adult in good health.

The J gene is TRBJ1-1, the V gene TRBV7-9; tentatively, D is TRBD1 (6 bases). V lost 2 bases to trimming and J lost 5 bases, with 12 bases between them. The germline CDR1 and CDR2 sequences are SEHNR and FQNEAQ (reference sequence). CDR3 length: 14 amino acids. The CDR3 coding sequence is TGTGCCAGCAGCTTAAATCAGGGGTATACTGAAGCTTTCTTT. This encodes CASSLNQGYTEAFF.

V gene TRBV27 combines with J gene TRBJ1-1, with no clear D. Looked up from germline, CDR1 is MNHEY and CDR2 is SMNVEV (reference sequence). V lost 3 bases, J lost 2 bases, and 7 bases lay in between. The CDR3 spans 13 residues. The CDR3 spells CASSFKPNTEAFF. The CDR3 coding sequence is TGTGCCAGCAGTTTTAAGCCAAACACTGAAGCTTTCTTT.

The genes are TRBV2 and TRBJ1-4; TRBD1 matches 8 bases. The ends lost 6 bases at V and 8 bases at J; junction bases unmatched: 11. The CDR3 contains 15 residues. Germline CDR1 is SNHLY and CDR2 is FYNNEI. CDR3 sequence reads: CASRNPWTGMEKLFF. Written as DNA, the CDR3 is TGTGCCAGCAGGAACCCCTGGACAGGGATGGAAAAACTGTTTTTT.

The chain has TRBV27 and TRBJ2-6; D perhaps matches TRBD2 (6 bases). The CDR3 has 16 amino acids. CDR1 is MNHEY and CDR2 is SMNVEV in the germline V gene (reference sequence). V was trimmed by 5 bases and J by 2 bases, leaving 13 bases between them. The CDR3 DNA reads as TGTGCCAGCAGTCTGCTACTAGCTACTGGGGCCAACGTCCTGACTTTC. It translates to CASSLLLATGANVLTF.

V and J are TRBV18 and TRBJ2-5, with no clear D. This CDR3 contains 14 residues. The germline gives CDR1 KGHSH, CDR2 LQKENI. Trimming removed 1 base from V and 5 bases from J, with 11 bases in between. The CDR3 protein is CASSPLVLRETQYF. Here the CDR3 DNA reads TGTGCCAGCTCACCACTGGTTCTTCGGGAGACCCAGTACTTC.

This clone was recorded only once. The chain recombines TRBV18 with TRBJ1-5, with TRBD1 matching over 7 bases. This CDR3 is 15 amino acids long. Per the germline V gene, CDR1 is KGHSH and CDR2 is LQKENI. Trimming cost V 2 bases and J 5 bases; bases outside gene matches: 6. The CDR3 DNA follows: TGTGCCAGCTCACCAATGACAGGGTCTGATCAGCCCCAGCATTTT. Its protein product is CASSPMTGSDQPQHF.

This chain joins TRBV28 and TRBJ2-2; D unclear. CDR3 length: 13 residues. Between the trimmed V and J ends, which lost 2 bases and 3 bases, there was a span of 4 bases. Germline assignment: CDR1 MDHEN and CDR2 SYDVKM. The CDR3 region is CASSLLHTGELFF. The DNA of the CDR3 is TGTGCCAGCAGTTTACTCCACACCGGGGAGCTGTTTTTT.

This chain joins TRBV2 and TRBJ1-6; D is perhaps TRBD1 (6 bases). V lost 6 bases, J lost 5 bases, and 11 bases lay in between. Germline CDR1 is SNHLY and CDR2 is FYNNEI. The CDR3 runs to 14 residues. The CDR3 spells CASRGDMDNSPLHF. DNA for the CDR3: TGTGCCAGCAGAGGGGACATGGATAATTCACCCCTCCACTTT.

V usage is TRBV3-1 (or the pseudogene TRBV3-2) and J usage is TRBJ2-7; TRBD2 aligns across 11 bases. The CDR3 length is 18 residues. The J segment lost 0 bases and the V segment lost 0 bases, leaving 7 bases of the junction unmatched. Germline assignment: CDR1 LGHDT and CDR2 YNNKEL (reference sequence). The CDR3 DNA follows: TGTGCCAGCAGCCAAGATCTAGCTAGCGGGGGGATCTCCTACGAGCAGTACTTC. The encoded protein is CASSQDLASGGISYEQYF.

The chain links TRBV27 to TRBJ2-1; TRBD2 agrees at 10 bases. V was pared by 2 bases and J by 7 bases, with 5 bases of the junction left unmatched. The CDR3 covers 15 residues. CDR1 and CDR2 from the germline V gene are MNHEY and SMNVEV (reference sequence). The chain's CDR3 is CASSLVSSGSNEQFF. The CDR3 region has the DNA TGTGCCAGCAGTTTAGTCTCTAGCGGGAGTAATGAGCAGTTCTTC.

V gene TRBV28 combines with J gene TRBJ1-5; D is possibly TRBD1 (6 bases). This CDR3 is 14 amino acids long. Trimming took 2 bases from V and 6 from J, leaving 11 bases between them. Looked up from germline, CDR1 is MDHEN and CDR2 is SYDVKM. CDR3 DNA: TGTGCCAGCAGTTTAGCGGGGGCGGGTCAGCCCCAGCATTTT. Its translation is CASSLAGAGQPQHF.

This chain joins TRBV27 and TRBJ1-4; no clear D gene. Germline loops: CDR1 MNHEY, CDR2 SMNVEV (reference sequence). The V end was cut by 2 bases, the J end by 1 base, with 8 bases between. This CDR3 contains 15 residues. CDR3 sequence: CASSLTQLTNEKLFF. In DNA, the CDR3 is TGTGCCAGCAGTTTAACACAGTTAACTAATGAAAAACTGTTTTTT.

The DNA of the CDR3 is TGTGCCACCAGCAGAGGGACTAGCGGGAGCAATGAGCAGTTCTTC. Its protein product is CATSRGTSGSNEQFF. The chain has TRBV15 and TRBJ2-1; 13 positions match TRBD2. V trimming: 1 base; J trimming: 6 bases; junction bases outside the gene matches: 0. Germline CDR1 LNHNV, CDR2 YYDKDF (reference sequence). CDR3 length equals 15 residues.

A note on this clone: This same CDR3 is encoded by further DNA sequences in the sample. J is TRBJ2-1 and V is TRBV11-3; 7 bases align to TRBD1. Germline V gene lookup returns CDR1 SGHNT and CDR2 YENEEA. With V trimmed by 1 base and J by 4 bases, 4 bases remained unmatched. This CDR3 comprises 15 residues. This CDR3 reads CASSLGTGGYNEQFF. In DNA, the CDR3 is TGTGCCAGCAGCTTAGGGACAGGCGGATACAATGAGCAGTTCTTC.

The rearrangement joins TRBV7-9 to TRBJ2-7, with TRBD1 matching 7 bases. The V and J ends lost 6 bases and 6 bases, in that order; junction bases with no gene match: 11. CDR1 is SEHNR, CDR2 FQNEAQ, per germline (reference sequence). The CDR3 length is 14 residues. The CDR3 DNA sequence: TGTGCCAGCAGGCCCGGACAGGTGTCGGTCGAGCAGTACTTC. It yields the protein CASRPGQVSVEQYF.

This rearrangement joins TRBV28 to TRBJ2-4, with 7 positions matching TRBD2. V trimming: 3 bases; J trimming: 1 base; junction bases outside the gene matches: 3. The germline V gene has CDR1 MDHEN and CDR2 SYDVKM. The CDR3 consists of 15 residues. This chain's CDR3 is CASSLGGTAKNIQYF. The CDR3 nucleotides are TGTGCCAGCAGTTTGGGGGGGACGGCCAAAAACATTCAGTACTTC. Using reference TRBV28 and TRBJ2-4 for the parts outside the CDR3, the full variable domain is DVKVTQSSRYLVKRTGEKVFLECVQDMDHENMFWYRQDPGLGLRLIYFSYDVKMKEKGDIPEGYSVSREKKERFSLILESASTNQTSMYLCASSLGGTAKNIQYFGAGTRLSVL.

This chain connects TRBV2 to TRBJ1-4; D is perhaps TRBD1 (5 bases). CDR1 is SNHLY, CDR2 FYNNEI, per germline. CDR3 size: 14 residues. Trimming removed 6 bases from V and 7 bases from J, with 15 bases in between. CDR3 residues: CASSAGRGIEKLFF. The CDR3 region has the DNA TGTGCCAGCAGCGCGGGGAGGGGTATTGAAAAACTGTTTTTT.

In its sample, this clone was seen a few times. CDR3 region: CASSKDRMNTEAFF. The CDR3 nucleotides read TGTGCCAGCAGCAAGGACCGGATGAACACTGAAGCTTTCTTT. The chain joins TRBV21-1 to TRBJ1-1. TRBV21-1 is recorded as a pseudogene. The CDR3 length is 14 residues.

This CDR3 is CASSRKSGYGYTF. CDR3 DNA: TGTGCCAGCAGCCGAAAGTCAGGCTATGGCTACACCTTC. The chain joins TRBV6-5 to TRBJ1-2; no definite D call. V lost 6 bases and J lost 4, with 12 bases in between. Per germline, CDR1 MNHEY and CDR2 SVGAGI. The CDR3 is 13 amino acids.

This clone has only one observation. The chain couples TRBV30 to TRBJ1-5; tentatively, D is TRBD1 (5 bases). The CDR3 runs to 14 residues. V gave up 2 bases and J gave up 3 bases, with 11 bases separating them. Germline V gene lookup returns CDR1 GTSNPN and CDR2 SVGIG (reference sequence). The CDR3 DNA follows: TGTGCCTGGAGTACTCAGGGTAACAATCAGCCCCAGCATTTT. Translation: CAWSTQGNNQPQHF.

The chain joins TRBV28 to TRBJ1-1; the D is unclear. Germline CDR1 MDHEN, CDR2 SYDVKM. Trimming left V 6 bases short and J 1 base short, with 9 bases between. This CDR3 contains 13 residues. The chain's CDR3 is CASSPIKNTEAFF. The CDR3, as DNA: TGTGCCAGCAGCCCCATTAAGAACACTGAAGCTTTCTTT.

The chain has TRBV5-1 and TRBJ1-1, with TRBD1 identical over 8 bases. The CDR3 length is 14 residues. Trimming at V came to 6 bases and at J to 5 bases, leaving 9 bases not matched to a gene. CDR1 is SGHRS and CDR2 is YFSETQ in the germline V gene. For the CDR3, the DNA is TGCGCCAGCAAGGGACAGGAGGGGTCTACTGAAGCTTTCTTT. This encodes CASKGQEGSTEAFF. Full variable domain (missing parts from reference TRBV5-1 and TRBJ1-1): KAGVTQTPRYLIKTRGQQVTLSCSPISGHRSVSWYQQTPGQGLQFLFEYFSETQRNKGNFPGRFSGRQFSNSRSEMNVSTLELGDSALYLCASKGQEGSTEAFFGQGTRLTVV.

This sequence joins TRBV7-2 and TRBJ1-4, with D hard to call. V gave up 1 base and J gave up 8 bases, with 11 bases separating them. The CDR3 is 14 residues long. Per germline, CDR1 SGHTA and CDR2 FQGNSA. In DNA form, the CDR3 reads TGTGCCAGCAGCTTAGATACTGGCGGGGAAAAACTGTTTTTT. It translates to CASSLDTGGEKLFF.

In its sample, this clone was seen once. V gene TRBV4-1 combines with J gene TRBJ1-3, with D perhaps matching TRBD1 (6 bases). The CDR3 loop spans 18 amino acids. Germline loops: CDR1 MGHRA, CDR2 YSYEKL. The V gene lost 1 base and the J gene lost 2 bases, with 18 bases spanning the gap. The CDR3 bases are TGCGCCAGCAGCCAAGCTGGGGGAACAGGGTACACTGGAAACACCATATATTTT. This sequence encodes CASSQAGGTGYTGNTIYF.

The gene calls are TRBV5-4 and TRBJ2-5, with 8 nucleotides matching TRBD2. The length of the CDR3 is 15 residues. Germline CDR1 SGHNT, CDR2 YYREEE (reference sequence). With 4 bases clipped from V and 5 bases from J, the junction kept 10 bases outside the gene matches. The CDR3 loop is CASSASGSLAETQYF. CDR3 nucleotides: TGTGCCAGCAGCGCAAGCGGGAGTCTCGCGGAGACCCAGTACTTC.

The chain uses TRBV7-9 and TRBJ2-1, with D tentatively TRBD1 (6 bases). Trimming shortened V by 5 bases and J by 4 bases, and 21 bases separated the two germline ends. CDR3 length: 17 residues. Germline values: CDR1 SEHNR, CDR2 FQNEAQ (reference sequence). This CDR3 reads CASSRATGTSNYNEQFF. The CDR3 bases are TGTGCCAGCAGCAGAGCGACCGGGACAAGCAATTACAATGAGCAGTTCTTC.

The chain links TRBV5-1 to TRBJ2-3; a weak D match, TRBD2 (6 bases). The ends were cut back, 4 bases at V and 0 bases at J, with 6 bases in the middle. Germline lookup yields CDR1 SGHRS and CDR2 YFSETQ. CDR3 size: 13 residues. The CDR3 DNA reads as TGCGCCAGCAGCGGGGGGAGCACAGATACGCAGTATTTT. Its translation: CASSGGSTDTQYF.

The rearrangement uses TRBV7-9 and TRBJ2-7; 13 bases map to TRBD2. The CDR3 contains 16 residues. V shed 8 bases and J 2 bases; nucleotides not matched to a gene: 9. The germline CDR1 and CDR2 sequences are SEHNR and FQNEAQ (reference sequence). CDR3 residues: CASSGLAGVDPYEQYF. In DNA, the CDR3 is TGTGCCAGCTCCGGACTAGCGGGAGTGGATCCCTACGAGCAGTACTTC.

The CDR3 sequence is CASSEGTASQQFF. The CDR3 nucleotides are TGCGCCAGCAGCGAGGGGACAGCGAGCCAGCAGTTCTTC. The chain is built from TRBV5-1 and TRBJ2-1; 7 nucleotides line up with TRBD1. Germline assignment: CDR1 SGHRS and CDR2 YFSETQ. V dropped 4 bases and J dropped 11; count of bases not matched to a gene: 9. CDR3 length: 13 amino acids.

The chain recombines TRBV2 with TRBJ2-1, with 9 bases identical to TRBD2. Germline loops: CDR1 SNHLY, CDR2 FYNNEI. The CDR3 sequence is 12 residues long. The junction had 2 bases not matched to a gene; V was cut back by 6 bases and J by 8 bases. CDR3 coding DNA: TGTGCCAGCAGGGGCGGGAGGGATGAGCAGTTCTTC. It translates to CASRGGRDEQFF.

This chain joins TRBV28 and TRBJ2-6; D may correspond to TRBD1 or TRBD2 (6 bases each). V was pared by 5 bases and J by 0 bases, with 23 bases between. CDR3 length: 20 residues. Germline V gene lookup returns CDR1 MDHEN and CDR2 SYDVKM. CDR3 in DNA: TGTGCCAGCAGTCCCAGGCCGGGGGCAGGCTCCCACTCTGGGGCCAACGTCCTGACTTTC. It is translated as CASSPRPGAGSHSGANVLTF.